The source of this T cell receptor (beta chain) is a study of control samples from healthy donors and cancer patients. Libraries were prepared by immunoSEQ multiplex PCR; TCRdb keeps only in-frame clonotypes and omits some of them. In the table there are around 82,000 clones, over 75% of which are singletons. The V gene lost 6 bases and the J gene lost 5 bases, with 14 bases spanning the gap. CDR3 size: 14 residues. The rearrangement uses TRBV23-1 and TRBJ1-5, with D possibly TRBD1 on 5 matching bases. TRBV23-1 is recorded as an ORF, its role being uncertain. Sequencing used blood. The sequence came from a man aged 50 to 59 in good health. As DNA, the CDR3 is TGCGCCAGCAGCCGTATGTCGGGGGATCAGCCCCAGCATTTT. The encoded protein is CASSRMSGDQPQHF.